Each of the 4 T cell receptor beta chains below was sequenced from the same sample in a study of PD-L1 blockade in urothelial cancer. Assay used: immunoSEQ multiplex PCR; TCRdb lists only in-frame clones, some missing. Here the sample spans under 35,000 clones, over 70% being singletons. Specimen: PBMCs, collected around atezolizumab (anti-PD-L1) treatment. The receptors stem from a man over 45 with urothelial cancer.

The table lists this clone with a count of one. The rearrangement links TRBV7-3 to TRBJ2-7, with D maybe TRBD1 (6 bases). CDR1 SGHTA and CDR2 FQGTGA come from the germline V gene. The CDR3 covers 13 residues. V shed 5 bases and J shed 5 bases, with 13 bases lying between them. The CDR3 spells CASSPGTTDEQYF. The CDR3 region has the DNA TGTGCCAGCAGCCCAGGGACAACCGACGAGCAGTACTTC.

This chain uses TRBV27 with TRBJ2-7; 7 nucleotides line up with TRBD1. Germline V gene sequence: CDR1 MNHEY, CDR2 SMNVEV (reference sequence). J was trimmed by 3 bases and V by 8 bases; bases with no gene match: 16. The length of the CDR3 is 16 residues. The CDR3 nucleotides read TGTGCCAGCGGGCCTTCAATACGACAGGGCCACTACGAGCAGTACTTC. Its translation is CASGPSIRQGHYEQYF.

V usage is TRBV11-2 and J usage is TRBJ1-1, with TRBD1 matching over 8 bases. Germline V gene data show CDR1 as SGHAT and CDR2 as FQNNGV. CDR3 length: 14 amino acids. The V and J ends lost 3 bases and 11 bases, in that order; junction bases with no gene match: 11. CDR3 in amino acids: CASSLTGVDRGAFF. CDR3 sequence (DNA): TGTGCCAGCAGCTTGACAGGGGTGGACCGGGGGGCTTTCTTT.

This clone was counted between two and nine times. The chain couples TRBV5-1 to TRBJ2-2, with TRBD1 matching over 8 bases. Germline lookup yields CDR1 SGHRS and CDR2 YFSETQ. V shed 5 bases, J shed 1 base, and the junction held 4 bases outside the gene matches. The CDR3 is 15 residues long. The CDR3 DNA sequence: TGCGCCAGCAGGTCCGGGACAGGGAACACCGGGGAGCTGTTTTTT. It yields the protein CASRSGTGNTGELFF.